This TCR beta chain was sequenced during a study of cytomegalovirus exposure and HLA in healthy donors. Background on the study: Out of about 179 million T cells, an earlier analysis found roughly 110 million unique TCR beta sequences in total. Around 89 million unique TCRs from HLA-typed donors made up an early data release.

Primers: 60 Vbeta forward and 13 Jbeta reverse. Clones were read by immunoSEQ multiplex PCR, and TCRdb kept only the in-frame ones, dropping some. Seen here are under 250,000 clones, approximately 81% observed once, and the top ten hold 8%. Turning to this clone: The antigen is unknown.

The junction had 12 bases not matched to a gene; V was cut back by 9 bases and J by 0 bases. Germline V gives CDR1 MNHEY, CDR2 SMNVEV (reference sequence). This CDR3 is built from 17 residues. The study's findings and limits: A later analysis showed TCR association rates differing by HLA locus, peaking at DRB1 and lowest at HLA-C. Reportedly, diagnosis of cytomegalovirus status by the classifier showed high specificity and sensitivity.

This chain uses TRBV27 with TRBJ2-1, with 9 bases that match TRBD2. This receptor was identified in an older woman in good health and CMV-seropositive. The material sequenced was PBMCs. The CDR3 is CASRMAGGTGSYNEQFF. As DNA, the CDR3 is TGTGCCAGTAGGATGGCGGGAGGGACGGGCTCCTACAATGAGCAGTTCTTC.